This is a list of T cell receptor beta chains from one sample in a study of lymphopenia after photon versus proton radiotherapy. Measured with immunoSEQ multiplex PCR; TCRdb has only the in-frame clones, and not every one. The table lists about 40,000 clones, about 86% of them singletons, with 10% in the top ten. Source: peripheral blood, taken from a patient treated with proton-based radiotherapy. Receptor source: a woman in her 70s with pancreatic cancer. Some clones in this sample may be carry-over from other donors' samples. The CDR3 runs from the conserved cysteine through the conserved F or W. The order of the fields is J gene, D gene, V gene, clone size, CDR3 DNA, CDR3 protein. D genes are given only for firm matches. Clone size is given for some rows only: seen once, a few or many times, or a class if the clone is expanded.

j_call: TRBJ2-3
d_call: TRBD1
v_call: TRBV19
clone_size: -
cdr3_nt: TGTGCCAGTAGTCCAAGACAGGGGTGGGGTACAGATACGCAGTATTTT
cdr3_aa: CASSPRQGWGTDTQYF

j_call: TRBJ1-3
d_call: -
v_call: TRBV2
clone_size: -
cdr3_nt: TGTGCCAGCAGTGAAGAAATCAACACCATATATTTT
cdr3_aa: CASSEEINTIYF

j_call: TRBJ1-1
d_call: -
v_call: TRBV19
clone_size: -
cdr3_nt: TGTGCCAGTAGTGCCGATCAGGGCCCGAACACTGAAGCTTTCTTT
cdr3_aa: CASSADQGPNTEAFF

j_call: TRBJ1-3
d_call: -
v_call: TRBV6-1
clone_size: -
cdr3_nt: TGTGCCAGCACTCGGTCCAGCGGAAACACCATATATTTT
cdr3_aa: CASTRSSGNTIYF

j_call: TRBJ2-1
d_call: -
v_call: TRBV7-6
clone_size: -
cdr3_nt: TGTGCCAGCAGCTTAGGTCAGGGTGGCTACAATGAGCAGTTCTTC
cdr3_aa: CASSLGQGGYNEQFF

j_call: TRBJ1-5
d_call: -
v_call: TRBV7-2
clone_size: -
cdr3_nt: TGTGCCAGCAGCTTAGGAGCTACCGAGCGCCAGCATTTT
cdr3_aa: CASSLGATERQHF

j_call: TRBJ2-6
d_call: -
v_call: TRBV28
clone_size: -
cdr3_nt: TGTGCCAGCAGTTTTACGGCAGGCCGCTCTGGGGCCAACGTCCTGACTTTC
cdr3_aa: CASSFTAGRSGANVLTF

j_call: TRBJ2-5
d_call: -
v_call: TRBV2
clone_size: -
cdr3_nt: TGTGCCAGCGAAACCGGGACCAGAGTACGAGAGACCCAGTACTTC
cdr3_aa: CASETGTRVRETQYF

j_call: TRBJ2-1
d_call: -
v_call: TRBV29-1
clone_size: -
cdr3_nt: TGCAGCGTTGAAAACCCCCAAAACAATGAGCAGTTCTTC
cdr3_aa: CSVENPQNNEQFF

j_call: TRBJ2-7
d_call: -
v_call: TRBV4-2
clone_size: -
cdr3_nt: TGTGCCAGCAGCCCCTTAGTAGGAGGGGAGCAGTACTTC
cdr3_aa: CASSPLVGGEQYF

j_call: TRBJ2-1
d_call: -
v_call: TRBV27
clone_size: -
cdr3_nt: TGTGCCAGCAGTTTGAACGGGGGGCGCAGGTTCAATGAGCAGTTCTTC
cdr3_aa: CASSLNGGRRFNEQFF

j_call: TRBJ2-1
d_call: -
v_call: TRBV14
clone_size: once
cdr3_nt: TGTGCCAGCAGCCCCCGACTAGTTTATGAGCAGTTCTTC
cdr3_aa: CASSPRLVYEQFF

j_call: TRBJ2-5
d_call: -
v_call: TRBV5-1
clone_size: -
cdr3_nt: TGCGCCAGCAGCCGTCGGGGACAAGAGACCCAGTACTTC
cdr3_aa: CASSRRGQETQYF

j_call: TRBJ1-3
d_call: -
v_call: TRBV27
clone_size: -
cdr3_nt: TGTGCCAGCAGTTTATCAGGACAGAGCTCCGGAAACACCATATATTTT
cdr3_aa: CASSLSGQSSGNTIYF

j_call: TRBJ1-1
d_call: -
v_call: TRBV10-2
clone_size: once
cdr3_nt: TGCGCCAGCAGTGAGTGGTCGACAGTGAACACTGAAGCTTTCTTT
cdr3_aa: CASSEWSTVNTEAFF

j_call: TRBJ2-1
d_call: -
v_call: TRBV2
clone_size: -
cdr3_nt: TGTGCCAGCAGTGAAGGATCGGCCTACAATGAGCAGTTCTTC
cdr3_aa: CASSEGSAYNEQFF

j_call: TRBJ2-3
d_call: TRBD2
v_call: TRBV9
clone_size: -
cdr3_nt: TGTGCCAGCAGCTCCGGGAGGGGAGGCAGGGCAGATACGCAGTATTTT
cdr3_aa: CASSSGRGGRADTQYF

j_call: TRBJ1-1
d_call: -
v_call: TRBV6-5
clone_size: -
cdr3_nt: TGTGCCAGCACCCGAGGGGTGAACACTGAAGCTTTCTTT
cdr3_aa: CASTRGVNTEAFF

j_call: TRBJ1-3
d_call: -
v_call: TRBV7-8
clone_size: -
cdr3_nt: TGTGCCAGCAGCTTGGGACGGAGCTCTGGAAACACCATATATTTT
cdr3_aa: CASSLGRSSGNTIYF

j_call: TRBJ2-7
d_call: -
v_call: TRBV7-9
clone_size: -
cdr3_nt: TGTGCCAGCACCCCGACGGGCCCCACCGAGCAGTACTTC
cdr3_aa: CASTPTGPTEQYF

j_call: TRBJ2-1
d_call: -
v_call: TRBV7-9
clone_size: -
cdr3_nt: TGTGCCAGCAGCTTTCAGGCTGGTGAGCAGTTCTTC
cdr3_aa: CASSFQAGEQFF

j_call: TRBJ2-6
d_call: TRBD1
v_call: TRBV27
clone_size: -
cdr3_nt: TGTGCCAGCAGTTTCTCGAGGACAGGTCGGCTTGCTTCTGGGGCCAACGTCCTGACTTTC
cdr3_aa: CASSFSRTGRLASGANVLTF

j_call: TRBJ2-1
d_call: TRBD1
v_call: TRBV19
clone_size: once
cdr3_nt: TGTGCCAGTAAAGGGACAGGATCCTACAATGAGCAGTTCTTC
cdr3_aa: CASKGTGSYNEQFF

j_call: TRBJ2-1
d_call: -
v_call: TRBV4-1
clone_size: -
cdr3_nt: TGCGCCAGCAGCCAAGTACCTAGCAGTTACAATGAGCAGTTCTTC
cdr3_aa: CASSQVPSSYNEQFF

j_call: TRBJ2-7
d_call: -
v_call: TRBV14
clone_size: few
cdr3_nt: TGTGCCAGCAGCCAAGACCCGGGACATTCCTACGAGCAGTACTTC
cdr3_aa: CASSQDPGHSYEQYF

j_call: TRBJ2-3
d_call: TRBD2
v_call: TRBV11-2
clone_size: -
cdr3_nt: TGTGCCAGCAGCCAAGGGACTAGCGGGAGGAGGCATAGCACAGATACGCAGTATTTT
cdr3_aa: CASSQGTSGRRHSTDTQYF

j_call: TRBJ2-1
d_call: -
v_call: TRBV5-6
clone_size: once
cdr3_nt: TGTGCCAGCAGAGCGCAGGGAAACAATGAGCAGTTCTTC
cdr3_aa: CASRAQGNNEQFF

j_call: TRBJ2-5
d_call: -
v_call: TRBV20-1
clone_size: -
cdr3_nt: TGCAGTCTCTTAATGGGGGAGACCCAGTACTTC
cdr3_aa: CSLLMGETQYF

j_call: TRBJ1-5
d_call: -
v_call: TRBV19
clone_size: few
cdr3_nt: TGTGCCAGTAGTCCAAGGACAGACTATAGCAATCAGCCCCAGCATTTT
cdr3_aa: CASSPRTDYSNQPQHF

j_call: TRBJ1-2
d_call: -
v_call: TRBV6-1
clone_size: -
cdr3_nt: TGTGCCAGCAGCATCGGAGGGATGGGTGGCTACACCTTC
cdr3_aa: CASSIGGMGGYTF

j_call: TRBJ1-4
d_call: -
v_call: TRBV7-9
clone_size: -
cdr3_nt: TGTGCCAGCAGCTTCGGTGTGACTAATGAAAAACTGTTTTTT
cdr3_aa: CASSFGVTNEKLFF

j_call: TRBJ2-2
d_call: TRBD2
v_call: TRBV5-1
clone_size: -
cdr3_nt: TGCGCCAGCAGCTTAGAGCTAGCGGGAGTTCGGGACACCGGGGAGCTGTTTTTT
cdr3_aa: CASSLELAGVRDTGELFF

j_call: TRBJ1-2
d_call: TRBD1
v_call: TRBV7-2
clone_size: -
cdr3_nt: TGTGCCAGCAGCTTATTCCCAGGGGGCGATGGCTACACCTTC
cdr3_aa: CASSLFPGGDGYTF